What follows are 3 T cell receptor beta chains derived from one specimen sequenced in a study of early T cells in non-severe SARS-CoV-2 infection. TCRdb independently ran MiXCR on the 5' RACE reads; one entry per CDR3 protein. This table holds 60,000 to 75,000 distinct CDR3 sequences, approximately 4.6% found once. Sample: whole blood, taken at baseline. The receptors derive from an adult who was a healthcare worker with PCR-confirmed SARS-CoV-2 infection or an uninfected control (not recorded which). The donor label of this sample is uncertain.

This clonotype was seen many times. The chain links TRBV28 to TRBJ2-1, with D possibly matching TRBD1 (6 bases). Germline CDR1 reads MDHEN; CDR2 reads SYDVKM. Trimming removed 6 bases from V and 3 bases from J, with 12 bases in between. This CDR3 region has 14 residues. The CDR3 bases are TGTGCCAGCAGCCCGGACAGCTACTACAATGAGCAGTTCTTC. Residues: CASSPDSYYNEQFF.

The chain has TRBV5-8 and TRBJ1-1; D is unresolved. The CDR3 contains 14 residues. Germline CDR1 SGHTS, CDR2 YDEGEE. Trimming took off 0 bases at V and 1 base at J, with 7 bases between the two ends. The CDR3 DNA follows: TGTGCCAGCAGCTTGGCCGGGGAGAACACTGAAGCTTTCTTT. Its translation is CASSLAGENTEAFF.

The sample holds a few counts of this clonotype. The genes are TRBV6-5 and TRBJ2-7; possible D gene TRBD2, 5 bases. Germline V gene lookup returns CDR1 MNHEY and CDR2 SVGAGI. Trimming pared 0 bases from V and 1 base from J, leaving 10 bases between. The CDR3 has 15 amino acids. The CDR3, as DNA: TGTGCCAGCAGTTACTCGAATCGGGGATCCTACGAGCAGTACTTC. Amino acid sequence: CASSYSNRGSYEQYF.